A single sample gave rise to the 13 T cell receptor beta chains below, sequenced in a study of blood T cell repertoires in COVID-19. Sequencing used immunoSEQ multiplex PCR; TCRdb keeps in-frame clones, though not all of them. The sample holds 90,000 to 120,000 clones, about 87% seen once. The sample taken for sequencing was peripheral blood. The source of these receptors is a man in his fifties with acute or convalescent COVID-19.

The V call is TRBV6-4, the J call TRBJ2-7, with 9 nucleotides matching TRBD1. V dropped 0 bases and J dropped 4; count of bases not matched to a gene: 1. CDR1 and CDR2 (germline): MRHNA, SNTAGT. This CDR3 has 14 residues. For the CDR3, the DNA is TGTGCCAGCAGTGACTCGGGACAGGGTTACGAGCAGTACTTC. It yields the protein CASSDSGQGYEQYF.

Only a few counts were recorded for this clone. The CDR3 region has the DNA TGTGCCAGCAGCTTAGAATGCCCCGCCCAGGGAAAAAATGAGCAGTTCTTC. Its protein product is CASSLECPAQGKNEQFF. J is TRBJ2-1 and V is TRBV11-3; TRBD1 might be the D (5 bases). V was clipped by 0 bases and J by 7 bases, with 19 bases between them. CDR1 and CDR2 (germline): SGHNT, YENEEA. The CDR3 sequence is 17 residues long.

This clone was seen only a few times. The V call is TRBV11-2, the J call TRBJ2-7, with D possibly matching TRBD1 (5 bases). Between the trimmed V and J ends, which lost 1 base and 3 bases, there was a span of 10 bases. The length of the CDR3 is 14 residues. CDR1 and CDR2 from the germline V gene are SGHAT and FQNNGV. The CDR3 DNA reads as TGTGCCAGCAGCTTAGTAGGACACTACTACGAGCAGTACTTC. Protein: CASSLVGHYYEQYF.

This clone came up a few times. The rearrangement uses TRBV2 and TRBJ2-1, with D possibly TRBD2 on 6 matching bases. The CDR3 is made up of 18 amino acids. CDR1 and CDR2 (germline): SNHLY, FYNNEI. V was clipped by 1 base and J by 4 bases, with 20 bases between them. CDR3 residues: CASSEGGGTALLYNEQFF. In DNA, the CDR3 is TGTGCCAGCAGTGAAGGGGGCGGGACGGCCTTACTATACAATGAGCAGTTCTTC.

This chain connects TRBV5-1 to TRBJ2-7; D gene ambiguous. In germline, CDR1 is SGHRS, CDR2 YFSETQ. Trimming left V 2 bases short and J 7 bases short, with 10 bases between. This CDR3 is 12 amino acids long. For the CDR3, the DNA is TGCGCCAGCAGCTTTACTGGGCAGGAGCAGTACTTC. Protein product: CASSFTGQEQYF.

The rearrangement joins TRBV30 to TRBJ1-6, with 9 bases aligning to TRBD1. Germline lookup yields CDR1 GTSNPN and CDR2 SVGIG (reference sequence). This CDR3 comprises 13 residues. V lost 7 bases to trimming and J lost 10 bases; unmatched junction nucleotides: 8. This CDR3 reads CASSGQGGSPLHF. The CDR3 DNA reads as TGTGCCTCCTCGGGACAGGGTGGCTCACCCCTCCACTTT.

DNA for the CDR3: TGTGCCAGCAGTTTAGAAGCCCTCTATGGCTACACCTTC. Protein product: CASSLEALYGYTF. V and J are TRBV12-3 or TRBV12-4 and TRBJ1-2; D ambiguous. This CDR3 region has 13 residues. V was clipped by 1 base and J by 4 bases, with 7 bases between them.

V and J are TRBV29-1 and TRBJ2-2; D unresolved. This CDR3 spans 12 amino acids. Between the trimmed V and J ends, which lost 1 base and 4 bases, there was a span of 4 bases. In germline, CDR1 is SQVTM, CDR2 ANQGSEA. DNA of the CDR3: TGCAGCGTTGAAGGACTCACCGGGGAGCTGTTTTTT. Its translation: CSVEGLTGELFF.

The chain couples TRBV28 to TRBJ1-6, with D perhaps matching TRBD1 (6 bases). Trimming cost V 4 bases and J 9 bases, with 16 bases left between them. CDR3 length: 15 residues. Germline V gene sequence: CDR1 MDHEN, CDR2 SYDVKM. This chain's CDR3 is CASSSIRTVGSPLHF. The CDR3 bases are TGTGCCAGCAGTTCAATAAGGACAGTGGGTTCACCCCTCCACTTT.

The genes are TRBV19 and TRBJ1-1; 7 nucleotides line up with TRBD1. Germline trimming cut 0 bases from V and 11 bases from J; bases unmatched to any gene: 6. This CDR3 contains 13 residues. CDR1 LNHDA and CDR2 SQIVND come from the germline V gene (reference sequence). CDR3 region: CASSIDETGWAFF. CDR3 bases: TGTGCCAGTAGTATAGATGAGACAGGGTGGGCTTTCTTT.

The chain joins TRBV6-1 to TRBJ1-6; no clear D gene. This CDR3 is 15 amino acids long. Deletions cut 2 bases from V and 10 bases from J, with 15 bases between. CDR1 is MNHNS, CDR2 SASEGT, per germline. Here the CDR3 reads CASSERWGVESPLHF. CDR3 DNA: TGTGCCAGCAGTGAACGGTGGGGAGTGGAGTCACCCCTCCACTTT.

The gene calls are TRBV4-1 and TRBJ2-1, with 9 bases aligning to TRBD2. The CDR3 spans 18 residues. V shed 6 bases and J 3 bases; nucleotides not matched to a gene: 15. Germline V CDR1 and CDR2: MGHRA, YSYEKL. CDR3 sequence reads: CASSPHSGSPPVYNEQFF. The DNA for the CDR3 is TGCGCCAGCAGTCCCCATAGCGGGAGCCCCCCGGTCTACAATGAGCAGTTCTTC.

This clone was observed a single time. The chain links TRBV29-1 to TRBJ2-1; 11 bases map to TRBD2. Germline CDR1 is SQVTM and CDR2 is ANQGSEA. This CDR3 spans 13 amino acids. V lost 7 bases, J lost 10 bases, and 9 bases stayed unmatched. The CDR3 is CSGHSGRAKEQFF. The DNA for the CDR3 is TGCAGCGGTCATAGCGGGAGGGCCAAGGAGCAGTTCTTC.